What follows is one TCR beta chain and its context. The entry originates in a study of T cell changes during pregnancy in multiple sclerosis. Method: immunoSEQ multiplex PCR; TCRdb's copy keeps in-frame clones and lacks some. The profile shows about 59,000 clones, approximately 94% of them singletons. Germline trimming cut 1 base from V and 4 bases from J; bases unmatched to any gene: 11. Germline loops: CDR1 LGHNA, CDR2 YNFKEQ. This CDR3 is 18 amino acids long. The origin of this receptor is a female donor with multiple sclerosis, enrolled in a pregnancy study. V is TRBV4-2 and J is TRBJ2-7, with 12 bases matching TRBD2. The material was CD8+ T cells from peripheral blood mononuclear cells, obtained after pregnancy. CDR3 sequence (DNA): TGTGCCAGCAGCCAAGTCTCCCCTAGCGGGAGGGCCTTGTACGAGCAGTACTTC. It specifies CASSQVSPSGRALYEQYF.